This T cell receptor (beta chain) originates from a study of identical twins listed by TCRdb under 2016. With regard to the full study: To test whether fetal clonotypes persist, this study deep-sequenced TCR alpha and beta repertoires from monozygotic twins, from unrelated adults of various ages, and from cord blood. Replicate twin experiments were performed at different times using different library preparation protocols to rule out contamination. What the authors observed across the whole study: Compared with coincidental sharing between unrelated individuals, out-of-frame TCR alpha sequences shared between twins showed an excess of sequences with low generation probability. In monozygotic twins, recombination models systematically underestimated out-of-frame TCR alpha sharing, but the models matched the sharing seen between unrelated individuals. Zero-insertion analyses could be partly confounded by invariant T cells such as MAIT and iNKT, though diverse VJ usage argued against such confounding for most clonotypes. Excess twin sharing in beta out-of-frame sequences was weaker because fewer shared sequences lowered the signal-to-noise ratio. Fewer insertions were carried by abundant cord blood beta clonotypes; a weaker similar trend was observed in young adult naive repertoires, while no such trend was observed in memory repertoires. Because the same donors could not be followed over many years, conclusions were based on cross-sectional statistical analysis.

The receptor library was made with 5' RACE. Sequencing was carried out with an Illumina HiSeq 2000. Template switching introduced a universal primer binding site; the final cDNA contained a unique molecular identifier, enabling accurate counting of TCR cDNA molecules. First-strand cDNA for TCR alpha and beta chains was synthesized from specific primers in the conserved constant-segment region. To control for contamination, each cDNA library was double barcoded with a SMART-Mk sample barcode plus Illumina barcodes. TruSeq adapter sequences, together with Illumina sample barcodes, were added in two successive PCR steps. The Illumina HiSeq platform was used with custom primers to sequence TCR alpha and beta cDNA libraries. In the paper's pipeline: Unique molecular identifiers were extracted from raw reads with MiGEC, and CDR3 positions were determined with MiXCR. For each individual, recombination models were inferred using an EM algorithm with the repgenHMM and IGoR tools. The tcR package in R was used for shared clonotype analysis, with sharing normalized by the product of cloneset sizes. Out-of-frame nonproductive sequences were analyzed to study raw recombination free of thymic and clonal selection effects. Using fastp at Q25 and MiXCR, TCRdb reprocessed the public reads and kept productive beta chains. Rows matching on CDR3 protein sequence are summarized as one entry with the most common DNA and genes. The V and J calls and clone size come from TCRdb's table, not from the authors' own analysis. The table for this sample lists about 550,000 distinct CDR3 sequences; more than 20% of them were counted only once. 0.48% of the sample rests with the top ten.

Every donor in the study was a healthy Caucasian. Three pairs of female monozygotic twins, all aged roughly 18 to 29 years, made up the twin cohort. CD4+ and CD8+ T cell populations were isolated with positive isolation kits from Invitrogen. A few counts support this clonotype. There is no known antigen for this receptor. Base qualities are not provided; no much larger clone lies one nucleotide away. V lost 3 bases and J lost 7 bases; the stretch between them is 10 bases long. The CDR3 has 14 amino acids, counting the end cysteine and phenylalanine. The entry retains the CDR3 DNA only, 42 bases that are in frame from base 1. The sample was also linked to a second study, of yellow fever vaccine responses in identical twins. As described in the second report: According to the authors, in identical twins the way T cells responded to vaccination appeared partly convergent and partly personalized. In the study, vaccine-responding T cell clones were precisely tracked in identical twins.

The sequence was collected from a woman younger than 30 in good health. The V and J segments used are TRBV12-3 or TRBV12-4 and TRBJ1-6, with the D gene too uncertain to name. Sequencing used CD4+ T cells sorted from blood. The CDR3 protein: CASSFGLGNSPLHF. Read as DNA, the sequence is TGTGCCAGCAGTTTTGGACTGGGAAATTCACCCCTCCACTTT.